One and the same sample provided the 17 T cell receptor beta chains below, sequenced in a study of neoadjuvant anti-PD-1 for oral cavity cancer. This table comes from immunoSEQ multiplex PCR, and its TCRdb copy is limited to in-frame clones, with some not included. This sample has roughly 67,000 clones, with around four fifths found just once. The sequences come from PBMCs, collected before nivolumab (anti-PD-1) treatment. All receptors derive from a person between 40 and 80 years old with oral cavity squamous cell carcinoma.

This chain joins TRBV5-1 and TRBJ2-1; 12 nucleotides match TRBD2. The CDR3 is 15 amino acids. V shed 0 bases, J shed 6 bases, and the junction held 1 base outside the gene matches. Germline V gives CDR1 SGHRS, CDR2 YFSETQ. Here the CDR3 reads CASSLELAGGNEQFF. In DNA, the CDR3 is TGCGCCAGCAGCTTGGAACTAGCGGGAGGCAATGAGCAGTTCTTC.

The chain employs TRBV10-3 and TRBJ1-6; TRBD1 aligns across 9 bases. Germline V gives CDR1 ENHRY, CDR2 SYGVKD. V lost 7 bases to trimming and J lost 9 bases; unmatched junction nucleotides: 4. This CDR3 has 13 amino acids. The CDR3 protein is CAINWDRASPLHF. The CDR3 DNA reads as TGTGCCATCAATTGGGACAGGGCTTCACCCCTCCACTTT.

The chain uses TRBV7-8 and TRBJ2-5; TRBD1 matches at 10 bases. The CDR3 sequence is 17 residues long. Germline V gives CDR1 SGHVS, CDR2 FQNEAQ. The J segment lost 5 bases and the V segment lost 3 bases, leaving 12 bases of the junction unmatched. The CDR3: CASSLGVGQGVGETQYF. The DNA of the CDR3 is TGTGCCAGCAGCTTGGGGGTCGGACAGGGGGTTGGCGAGACCCAGTACTTC.

The J gene is TRBJ2-7, the V gene TRBV5-5, with 8 bases lining up with TRBD1. J gave up 5 bases and V 4 bases, and 8 bases lay outside the gene matches. CDR3 length: 14 residues. CDR1 is SGHKS, CDR2 YYEKEE, per germline (reference sequence). CDR3 bases: TGTGCCAGCAGCCCCTGGACAGGGCAAGACGAGCAGTACTTC. Protein: CASSPWTGQDEQYF.

The chain joins TRBV5-4 to TRBJ2-7; a possible D gene is TRBD1 (7 bases). Trimming shortened V by 4 bases and J by 7 bases, and 18 bases separated the two germline ends. Germline CDR1 SGHNT, CDR2 YYREEE (reference sequence). The CDR3 runs 14 residues. CDR3 coding DNA: TGTGCCAGCAGCCAAGGAGGGACAGTACCAGAGCAGTACTTC. Encoded protein: CASSQGGTVPEQYF. The full variable domain, its missing parts supplied by reference TRBV5-4 and TRBJ2-7, is ETGVTQSPTHLIKTRGQQVTLRCSSQSGHNTVSWYQQALGQGPQFIFQYYREEENGRGNFPPRFSGLQFPNYSSELNVNALELDDSALYLCASSQGGTVPEQYFGPGTRLTVT.

This chain connects TRBV6-5 to TRBJ2-5, with 8 bases fitting TRBD2. This CDR3 has 13 residues. Germline V gives CDR1 MNHEY, CDR2 SVGAGI. J lost 4 bases, V lost 2 bases, and 0 bases had no gene match. CDR3 coding DNA: TGTGCCAGCAGTTACGGACTAGCAGAGACCCAGTACTTC. Protein product: CASSYGLAETQYF.

This chain connects TRBV11-2 to TRBJ1-1; 9 nucleotides agree with TRBD1. The CDR3 has 15 residues. After removal of 0 bases from V and 11 bases from J, the junction contained 10 bases not matched to a gene. In germline, CDR1 is SGHAT, CDR2 FQNNGV. The CDR3: CASSLEGSGQGYAFF. In DNA form, the CDR3 reads TGTGCCAGCAGCTTAGAAGGGTCGGGACAGGGATACGCTTTCTTT.

The chain recombines TRBV9 with TRBJ1-5; D unclear. The CDR3 consists of 14 residues. Trimming shortened V by 3 bases and J by 0 bases, and 7 bases separated the two germline ends. Germline lookup yields CDR1 SGDLS and CDR2 YYNGEE. The CDR3, as DNA: TGTGCCAGCAGCGCAGGTCATAGCAATCAGCCCCAGCATTTT. As protein: CASSAGHSNQPQHF.

The table lists this clone with a count of one. The chain links TRBV30 to TRBJ2-3, with 9 bases matching TRBD2. The V and J ends lost 7 bases and 4 bases, in that order; junction bases with no gene match: 3. The germline gives CDR1 GTSNPN, CDR2 SVGIG (reference sequence). This CDR3 is built from 12 residues. The CDR3 bases are TGTGCCTCCTCTAGCGGGGCAGATACGCAGTATTTT. Encoded protein: CASSSGADTQYF. Drawing the rest from reference TRBV30 and TRBJ2-3, the complete variable domain is SQTIHQWPATLVQPVGSPLSLECTVEGTSNPNLYWYRQAAGRGLQLLFYSVGIGQISSEVPQNLSASRPQDRQFILSSKKLLLSDSGFYLCASSSGADTQYFGPGTRLTVL.

J is TRBJ1-1 and V is TRBV11-2; D ambiguous. The V gene lost 0 bases and the J gene lost 4 bases, with 6 bases spanning the gap. Germline V gives CDR1 SGHAT, CDR2 FQNNGV. CDR3 length: 13 amino acids. The CDR3: CASSLDRSTEAFF. CDR3 DNA sequence: TGTGCCAGCAGCTTAGACAGGAGCACTGAAGCTTTCTTT.

The V and J genes are TRBV5-1 and TRBJ2-3; 11 nucleotides match TRBD2. Germline trimming cut 4 bases from V and 2 bases from J; bases unmatched to any gene: 9. CDR1 SGHRS and CDR2 YFSETQ come from the germline V gene. CDR3 size: 17 residues. CDR3 sequence (DNA): TGCGCCAGCAGCCACGGGACTAGCGGCCTGATCACAGATACGCAGTATTTT. Encoded protein: CASSHGTSGLITDTQYF.

The chain has TRBV5-6 and TRBJ1-5; D is possibly TRBD1 (5 bases). The CDR3 covers 17 residues. Deletions cut 1 base from V and 3 bases from J, with 17 bases between. CDR1 and CDR2 (germline): SGHDT, YYEEEE. CDR3 DNA sequence: TGTGCCAGCAGCTTGTTTGTCGGGGGAGACATCAATCAGCCCCAGCATTTT. Protein sequence: CASSLFVGGDINQPQHF.

The chain is built from TRBV5-4 and TRBJ2-2, with D perhaps TRBD1 (6 bases). V was shortened by 4 bases and J by 5 bases, with 15 bases between the two germline ends. CDR1 is SGHNT and CDR2 is YYREEE in the germline V gene (reference sequence). The CDR3 has 15 amino acids. In DNA, the CDR3 is TGTGCCAGCAGCCCCCACGGTAGGGGGACCGGGGAGCTGTTTTTT. This gives the protein CASSPHGRGTGELFF.

The V call is TRBV5-4, the J call TRBJ2-5; D gene uncertain. V lost 1 base and J 5 bases, leaving 9 bases between the germline ends. CDR1 is SGHNT and CDR2 is YYREEE in the germline V gene (reference sequence). The CDR3 totals 13 residues. In DNA, the CDR3 is TGTGCCAGCAGCTTGAGACCGGAGGAGACCCAGTACTTC. Protein product: CASSLRPEETQYF.

This clone was seen a single time. The V and J genes are TRBV4-1 and TRBJ2-3, with TRBD1 matching 8 bases. V shed 2 bases and J 2 bases; nucleotides not matched to a gene: 6. This CDR3 is 16 amino acids long. From germline, CDR1 is MGHRA and CDR2 YSYEKL. This CDR3 is CASSQTGGFPTDTQYF. For the CDR3, the DNA is TGCGCCAGCAGCCAAACAGGGGGTTTCCCCACAGATACGCAGTATTTT.

The chain combines TRBV5-5 with TRBJ2-7; perhaps D is TRBD1 or TRBD2 (5 bases each). This CDR3 is 13 amino acids long. CDR1 and CDR2 (germline): SGHKS, YYEKEE (reference sequence). Trimming stripped 6 bases from V and 4 bases from J, with 14 bases between. The CDR3 here is CASTTTGGYEQYF. Here the CDR3 DNA reads TGTGCCAGCACCACGACTGGGGGTTACGAGCAGTACTTC.

This clone was counted a single time. This chain uses TRBV27 with TRBJ2-7; possible D gene TRBD2, 8 bases. The V gene lost 8 bases and the J gene lost 4 bases, with 21 bases spanning the gap. Germline-derived CDR1 and CDR2 are MNHEY and SMNVEV (reference sequence). The CDR3 consists of 15 residues. CDR3 loop: CASGRGDPGQYEQYF. As DNA, the CDR3 is TGTGCCAGCGGGCGGGGGGATCCGGGACAGTACGAGCAGTACTTC.